This TCR beta chain was sequenced for a study of cytomegalovirus exposure and HLA in healthy donors. General study points: There was a cluster of highly shared sequence variants that was likely a sequencing artifact. In a later analysis, an Asian-associated ancestry cluster reportedly showed fewer N-insertions than the approximately 610-donor mean. Immune exposure information available was restricted to CMV serostatus. Later analysis placed DRB1 highest and HLA-C lowest in TCR association rates, which differed by HLA locus.

Turning to this clone: Its antigen is still unknown.

PCR amplification relied on 60 Vbeta primers (plus 13 Jbeta primers). The data were produced by immunoSEQ multiplex PCR, yet TCRdb's version contains in-frame clones alone and is incomplete. The sample includes 90,000 to 130,000 clones. Germline CDR1 SQVTM, CDR2 ANQGSEA. The CDR3 runs to 12 residues. The V and J ends lost 6 bases and 0 bases respectively, with 8 bases between them. This rearrangement joins TRBV29-1 to TRBJ1-1; D uncertain. The receptor was isolated from a man aged 25 to 40 in good health and CMV-seronegative. The sequencing sample was made of PBMCs. CDR3 DNA sequence: TGCAGCGTGGCCACAATGAACACTGAAGCTTTCTTT. Its translation is CSVATMNTEAFF.